The next 23 T cell receptor beta chains were all read from a single sample in a study of T cells in pancreatic ductal adenocarcinoma (dated by TCRdb to between 2016 and 2019). Selected pancreatic ductal adenocarcinoma patients had undergone surgery without neoadjuvant therapy. Libraries came from the immunoSEQ multiplex PCR assay. Entries here come from immuneACCESS through TCRdb and include only in-frame sequences with V and J called. Some clones fail to appear in such tables; in the studies checked, an unresolved V gene covers under half of the shortfall, and the cause of the remainder is unknown. Recorded for this sample are roughly 100,000 clones; nearly 95% of them occurred a single time. Of the sample, 2.5% to 3.5% falls within the top ten clones. Sequencing was carried out using PBMCs. Source of these receptors: a human donor with pancreatic ductal adenocarcinoma.

The rearrangement links TRBV29-1 to TRBJ1-3; the D is unclear. The CDR3 loop spans 12 amino acids. From germline, CDR1 is SQVTM and CDR2 ANQGSEA. The V gene lost 6 bases and the J gene lost 1 base, with 7 bases spanning the gap. The CDR3: CSVRGSGNTIYF. CDR3 nucleotides: TGCAGCGTGCGGGGTTCTGGAAACACCATATATTTT.

The chain uses TRBV6-5 and TRBJ1-1, with a weak D call TRBD1 (5 bases). Trimming left V 5 bases short and J 1 base short, with 11 bases between. This CDR3 contains 14 residues. Per germline, CDR1 MNHEY and CDR2 SVGAGI. The CDR3 reads CASSPLGANTEAFF. For the CDR3, the DNA is TGTGCCAGCAGTCCCCTTGGGGCGAACACTGAAGCTTTCTTT.

The chain carries TRBV4-1 and TRBJ2-3, with TRBD1 identical over 7 bases. Germline V gene lookup returns CDR1 MGHRA and CDR2 YSYEKL. J gave up 2 bases and V 1 base, and 12 bases lay outside the gene matches. CDR3 size: 18 residues. CDR3 in amino acids: CASSQAGRTGTYTDTQYF. CDR3 nucleotide sequence: TGCGCCAGCAGCCAAGCTGGTAGGACAGGCACCTACACAGATACGCAGTATTTT.

This sequence joins TRBV29-1 and TRBJ1-5; D is unclear. V gave up 4 bases and J gave up 3 bases, with 7 bases separating them. Germline V gene sequence: CDR1 SQVTM, CDR2 ANQGSEA. The CDR3 length is 12 residues. The chain's CDR3 is CSVGQINQPQHF. DNA of the CDR3: TGCAGCGTTGGGCAGATCAATCAGCCCCAGCATTTT.

V is TRBV7-9 and J is TRBJ2-2, with D possibly TRBD2 on 6 matching bases. Germline V gene lookup returns CDR1 SEHNR and CDR2 FQNEAQ (reference sequence). The CDR3 consists of 12 residues. V was cut by 10 bases and J by 6 bases, with 12 bases left in between. Written as DNA, the CDR3 is TGTGCCACCGCCCGACTAGCCGGGGAGCTGTTTTTT. It encodes CATARLAGELFF.

With regard to this clone: The sample carries other DNA sequences with the same CDR3. V and J are TRBV7-2 and TRBJ2-5; 9 bases agree with TRBD1. CDR1 and CDR2 (germline): SGHTA, FQGNSA. The junction had 6 bases not matched to a gene; V was cut back by 6 bases and J by 4 bases. The CDR3 loop spans 14 amino acids. This CDR3 is CASSPDRGRETQYF. CDR3 nucleotide sequence: TGTGCCAGCAGTCCTGACAGGGGGAGAGAGACCCAGTACTTC.

The chain recombines TRBV25-1 with TRBJ2-1; a possible D gene is TRBD1 (5 bases). V was shortened by 1 base and J by 6 bases, with 7 bases between the two germline ends. Germline V gives CDR1 MGHDK, CDR2 SYGVNS. CDR3 length equals 13 residues. The CDR3 is CASSEWGLNEQFF. DNA of the CDR3: TGTGCCAGCAGTGAATGGGGCCTCAATGAGCAGTTCTTC. The full variable domain, its missing parts supplied by reference TRBV25-1 and TRBJ2-1, is EADIYQTPRYLVIGTGKKITLECSQTMGHDKMYWYQQDPGMELHLIHYSYGVNSTEKGDLSSESTVSRIRTEHFPLTLESARPSHTSQYLCASSEWGLNEQFFGPGTRLTVL.

This sequence joins TRBV19 and TRBJ1-3; 9 bases agree with TRBD1. This CDR3 contains 15 residues. J lost 2 bases, V lost 5 bases, and 4 bases had no gene match. The germline V gene encodes CDR1 LNHDA and CDR2 SQIVND (reference sequence). CDR3 loop: CASSAGTGTGNTIYF. CDR3 coding DNA: TGTGCCAGTAGTGCCGGGACAGGGACTGGAAACACCATATATTTT.

V is TRBV28 and J is TRBJ2-2; a weak D match, TRBD1 (5 bases). This CDR3 is 13 amino acids long. Germline V gives CDR1 MDHEN, CDR2 SYDVKM. Trimming shortened V by 6 bases and J by 4 bases, and 9 bases separated the two germline ends. The CDR3 nucleotides read TGTGCCAGCAGCACAGGTGGCACCGGGGAGCTGTTTTTT. Residues: CASSTGGTGELFF.

The chain links TRBV6-1 to TRBJ2-7, with D perhaps matching TRBD2 (6 bases). Germline V gene lookup returns CDR1 MNHNS and CDR2 SASEGT. V was pared by 7 bases and J by 8 bases, with 21 bases between. The CDR3 runs 14 residues. This CDR3 is CASILTRVRDKQYF. The CDR3 DNA reads as TGTGCCAGCATTTTGACTAGAGTACGTGACAAGCAGTACTTC.

A single count supports this clone. The rearrangement joins TRBV7-3 to TRBJ1-5; TRBD1 matches at 9 bases. V gave up 5 bases and J gave up 4 bases; unmatched junction bases: 12. CDR1 SGHTA and CDR2 FQGTGA come from the germline V gene. The CDR3 is made up of 17 amino acids. The CDR3 reads CASSAPRDRDGNQPQHF. CDR3 nucleotides: TGTGCCAGCAGCGCCCCCCGGGACAGGGACGGGAATCAGCCCCAGCATTTT.

This sequence joins TRBV2 and TRBJ2-7, with 13 bases aligning to TRBD2. This CDR3 region has 14 residues. J gave up 5 bases and V 4 bases, and 2 bases lay outside the gene matches. Germline V gives CDR1 SNHLY, CDR2 FYNNEI. CDR3 nucleotides: TGTGCCAGCAGTGGACTAGCGGGAGGAAACGAGCAGTACTTC. Amino acid sequence: CASSGLAGGNEQYF. Filled out from reference TRBV2 and TRBJ2-7, the complete variable domain reads EPEVTQTPSHQVTQMGQEVILRCVPISNHLYFYWYRQILGQKVEFLVSFYNNEISEKSEIFDDQFSVERPDGSNFTLKIRSTKLEDSAMYFCASSGLAGGNEQYFGPGTRLTVT.

The chain couples TRBV2 to TRBJ2-7; 11 nucleotides align to TRBD2. CDR3 length equals 15 residues. Per the germline V gene, CDR1 is SNHLY and CDR2 is FYNNEI. The V segment lost 7 bases and the J segment 4 bases; nucleotides outside the gene matches: 9. CDR3 nucleotide sequence: TGTGCCAGCAAATTCCAACTAGCGGGAGCTTACGAGCAGTACTTC. This encodes CASKFQLAGAYEQYF.

The rearrangement links TRBV7-9 to TRBJ2-7; D is perhaps TRBD2 (5 bases). The germline V gene has CDR1 SEHNR and CDR2 FQNEAQ (reference sequence). The CDR3 has 14 residues. The germline V and J ends were trimmed by 2 bases and 4 bases, with 12 bases remaining between them. The CDR3 DNA sequence: TGTGCCAGCAGCTTACCAGCGGTGGCTTACGAGCAGTACTTC. It specifies CASSLPAVAYEQYF.

The J gene is TRBJ2-5, the V gene TRBV15, with 8 bases fitting TRBD1. J lost 5 bases, V lost 0 bases, and 11 bases had no gene match. CDR1 is LNHNV and CDR2 is YYDKDF in the germline V gene (reference sequence). This CDR3 contains 17 residues. For the CDR3, the DNA is TGTGCCACCAGCAGAGATACTTGGGCAGGGGGCGAGGAGACCCAGTACTTC. Translating gives CATSRDTWAGGEETQYF. Full variable domain (remainder filled in from reference TRBV15 and TRBJ2-5): DAMVIQNPRYQVTQFGKPVTLSCSQTLNHNVMYWYQQKSSQAPKLLFHYYDKDFNNEADTPDNFQSRRPNTSFCFLDIRSPGLGDTAMYLCATSRDTWAGGEETQYFGPGTRLLVL.

The rearrangement joins TRBV6-6 to TRBJ2-7; D is ambiguous. V lost 5 bases and J 5 bases, leaving 7 bases between the germline ends. In germline, CDR1 is MNHNY, CDR2 SVGAGI (reference sequence). The CDR3 has 11 amino acids. The CDR3 DNA follows: TGTGCCAGCAGTAAGCTCGACGAGCAGTACTTC. It codes for CASSKLDEQYF.

The chain carries TRBV21-1 and TRBJ2-5; the DNA was not compared with TRBD1, the D call given in the table. TRBV21-1 is shown as a pseudogene. The CDR3 contains 15 residues. CDR3 in amino acids: CASILLKDRKETQYF. The CDR3 region has the DNA TGTGCCAGCATCCTCCTGAAGGACAGAAAAGAGACCCAGTACTTC.

The V call is TRBV5-1, the J call TRBJ2-1, with TRBD2 identical over 13 bases. CDR3 length: 18 amino acids. Germline V gives CDR1 SGHRS, CDR2 YFSETQ. The trim removed 2 bases at V and 2 bases at J, leaving 7 bases unmatched. The CDR3 here is CASSFPLAGGPTYNEQFF. DNA of the CDR3: TGCGCCAGCAGCTTTCCACTAGCGGGAGGGCCGACCTACAATGAGCAGTTCTTC.

The chain joins TRBV5-4 to TRBJ1-4; weak D call: TRBD1 (5 bases). The length of the CDR3 is 13 residues. Looked up from germline, CDR1 is SGHNT and CDR2 is YYREEE (reference sequence). V shed 5 bases and J shed 8 bases, with 13 bases lying between them. The chain's CDR3 is CASSSGYGEKLFF. The DNA for the CDR3 is TGTGCCAGCAGTTCAGGGTACGGCGAAAAACTGTTTTTT.

This clone has only one observation. The V and J genes are TRBV27 and TRBJ2-7, with TRBD2 matching 7 bases. V shed 2 bases, J shed 3 bases, and the junction held 4 bases outside the gene matches. Germline loops: CDR1 MNHEY, CDR2 SMNVEV (reference sequence). CDR3 length: 14 residues. The CDR3 nucleotides are TGTGCCAGCAGTTTACAGTCTAGCGGCTACGAGCAGTACTTC. This translates into CASSLQSSGYEQYF.

The chain recombines TRBV5-1 with TRBJ2-2; a weak D match, TRBD1 (5 bases). V was trimmed by 0 bases and J by 6 bases, leaving 9 bases between them. Germline V gene data show CDR1 as SGHRS and CDR2 as YFSETQ. CDR3 length equals 14 residues. The CDR3 protein is CASSLGRTSGELFF. In nucleotides, the CDR3 is TGCGCCAGCAGCTTGGGGCGGACATCCGGGGAGCTGTTTTTT.

This clone came up once. The chain employs TRBV19 and TRBJ1-2; D unresolved. In germline, CDR1 is LNHDA, CDR2 SQIVND (reference sequence). V was cut by 3 bases and J by 3 bases, with 23 bases left in between. The CDR3 sequence is 18 residues long. CDR3 residues: CASSISWQTRIRDYGYTF. The DNA of the CDR3 is TGTGCCAGTAGTATTAGCTGGCAGACCCGAATACGGGACTATGGCTACACCTTC. The whole variable domain, remainder taken from reference TRBV19 and TRBJ1-2, is DGGITQSPKYLFRKEGQNVTLSCEQNLNHDAMYWYRQDPGQGLRLIYYSQIVNDFQKGDIAEGYSVSREKKESFPLTVTSAQKNPTAFYLCASSISWQTRIRDYGYTFGSGTRLTVV.

CDR3 in amino acids: CASSFLLSTDTQYF. The CDR3 bases are TGTGCCAGCAGCTTCTTACTAAGCACAGATACGCAGTATTTT. V is TRBV5-8 and J is TRBJ2-3, with D unresolved. The CDR3 runs to 14 residues. The germline CDR1 and CDR2 sequences are SGHTS and YDEGEE. Trimming pared 2 bases from V and 0 bases from J, leaving 7 bases between.